This T cell receptor beta chain was identified during a study of blood T cell repertoires in COVID-19. Study-level information: Some COVID-19 samples were acute and others convalescent; all came from the United States, Italy and Spain. T cells, B-cell-depleted T cells, or PBMCs provided the cDNA or gDNA that served as material.

In its sample, this clone was seen once. In the source study's methods: From reference gene primer amplification, estimates of nucleated cell counts were derived. The data were produced by immunoSEQ multiplex PCR, yet TCRdb's version contains in-frame clones alone and is incomplete. V, J and clone size derive from that table, while D and trimming were established from the DNA sequence. The repertoire holds about 190,000 clones, with over 80% as singletons. The germline V and J ends were trimmed by 3 bases and 1 base, with 18 bases remaining between them. The CDR3 runs 17 residues. The germline gives CDR1 LGHNA, CDR2 YNFKEQ.

V is TRBV4-2 and J is TRBJ1-1; TRBD1 might be the D (6 bases). This TCR was sampled from a woman in her 30s with acute or convalescent COVID-19. The specimen sequenced was peripheral blood. Written as DNA, the CDR3 is TGTGCCAGCAGCCATCCGAGGGGGGGGAGGAGGAACACTGAAGCTTTCTTT. Residues: CASSHPRGGRRNTEAFF.